This T cell receptor beta chain was identified during a study of blood T cell repertoires in COVID-19. As for the study in general: The cDNA or gDNA used as material had been derived from T cells, B-cell-depleted T cells, or PBMCs.

Looked up from germline, CDR1 is MNHEY and CDR2 is SMNVEV (reference sequence). The CDR3 sequence is 16 residues long. Trimming removed 5 bases from V and 4 bases from J, with 15 bases in between. Sequencing was performed with immunoSEQ multiplex PCR; in TCRdb, only in-frame clones are kept and a portion is missing. The sample has about 99,000 clones, around 82% seen once. The sequence came from a man in his sixties with acute or convalescent COVID-19. The chain recombines TRBV27 with TRBJ2-6; D remains unclear. The sample taken for sequencing was peripheral blood. DNA for the CDR3: TGTGCCAGCAGTAGTTTCCTCAGGTCCGGGGCCAACGTCCTGACTTTC. Translating gives CASSSFLRSGANVLTF.